Here is one TCR beta chain with its context. Antigen: not known. The source of the sample is a study of OX40 agonist ivuxolimab in advanced cancers. Study in general: Every 2 weeks, patients got intravenous ivuxolimab at one of six dose levels (0.01-10 mg/kg).

Sampling times: baseline, cycle 4 day 1, cycle 7 day 1. The CDR3 spans 15 residues. V shed 6 bases, J shed 4 bases, and the junction held 7 bases outside the gene matches. CDR1 and CDR2 from the germline V gene are MRHNA and SNTAGT. Only in-frame clones appear in the TCRdb table, and some are missing; sequencing was by immunoSEQ multiplex PCR. The sample includes approximately 39,000 clones, approximately 78% of them seen just once. Regarding the study as a whole: Compared with others, partial responders at 0.1-3.0 mg/kg displayed clonal expansion among the lowest.

The source is an adult with an advanced solid tumor such as melanoma, head and neck, liver or kidney cancer. The specimen comprised CD4+ or CD8+ T cells sorted from blood, sampled in a trial of the OX40 agonist ivuxolimab. This chain uses TRBV6-4 with TRBJ2-1; 9 bases fit TRBD1. The CDR3 region is CASSPGTGSYNEQFF. The CDR3, as DNA: TGTGCCAGCAGCCCCGGGACAGGGTCTTACAATGAGCAGTTCTTC.